The rows below give T cell receptor beta chains drawn from one sample of a study of blood T cell repertoires in COVID-19. Assay used: immunoSEQ multiplex PCR; TCRdb lists only in-frame clones, some missing. The data hold nearly 200,000 clones, with around nine tenths observed a single time. The sample taken for sequencing was peripheral blood. The receptors were gathered from a woman in her thirties or forties who had recovered from COVID-19. The CDR3 runs from the conserved cysteine through the conserved F or W. Each record gives: V gene, J gene, D gene, clone size, CDR3 DNA, CDR3 protein. A D gene is named only where the DNA matches it firmly. Expanded clones get a size class; other rows say once, few or many, or leave the size out.

TRBV19	TRBJ2-2	TRBD1	NA	TGTGCCAGCATGGCCCCGGGACAGGGAAGCACCGGGGAGCTGTTTTTT	CASMAPGQGSTGELFF
TRBV10-3	TRBJ2-1	NA	NA	TGTGCCATCAGTCCAGGACAGAGCTCCTACAATGAGCAGTTCTTC	CAISPGQSSYNEQFF
TRBV28	TRBJ2-7	TRBD2	NA	TGTGCCAGCAGTCTAAGGGGGGGACTAGCGGCCTCCTACGAGCAGTACTTC	CASSLRGGLAASYEQYF
TRBV5-4	TRBJ1-1	TRBD1	NA	TGTGCCAGCAGCTGGGACAGGGCTTTTACGAACACTGAAGCTTTCTTT	CASSWDRAFTNTEAFF
TRBV30	TRBJ2-5	TRBD2	NA	TGTGCCTGGAGTCCCGGACTAGCGGGTCCGCTCCAAGAGACCCAGTACTTC	CAWSPGLAGPLQETQYF
TRBV19	TRBJ2-7	NA	once	TGTGCCAGTAACGGTCCAACCCACGAGCAGTACTTC	CASNGPTHEQYF
TRBV5-1	TRBJ2-3	NA	NA	TGCGCCAGCAGCCCAGGGGCCTCCCAACAGACAGATACGCAGTATTTT	CASSPGASQQTDTQYF
TRBV27	TRBJ1-1	TRBD1	NA	TGTGCCAGCAGTGGGGACAGGGTGTGGAACACTGAAGCTTTCTTT	CASSGDRVWNTEAFF
TRBV19	TRBJ1-2	NA	once	TGTGCCAGTAGTATACAACAGGCCTCAGCTAACTATGGCTACACCTTC	CASSIQQASANYGYTF
TRBV28	TRBJ2-2	TRBD2	NA	TGTGCCAGCAGTAAGGGGGATTATAGCGGGAGGAACACCGGGGAGCTGTTTTTT	CASSKGDYSGRNTGELFF
TRBV6-6	TRBJ1-6	NA	NA	TGTGCCAGCAGTTACTCTGAGCTTAATTCACCCCTCCACTTT	CASSYSELNSPLHF
TRBV4-1	TRBJ2-1	TRBD2	NA	TGCGCCAGCAGCCAGGGACTAGCGGAAAGGGAGCAGTTCTTC	CASSQGLAEREQFF
TRBV7-2	TRBJ1-1	TRBD1	NA	TGTGCCAGCAGACCTGGACAGGGAAACACTGAAGCTTTCTTT	CASRPGQGNTEAFF
TRBV7-3	TRBJ2-6	TRBD1	once	TGTGCCAGCAGCTTAACGGCCTATCCCGGGACAGGGGCTGGGGCCAACGTCCTGACTTTC	CASSLTAYPGTGAGANVLTF
TRBV7-7	TRBJ2-1	TRBD2	NA	TGTGCCAGCAGCTTAGGGGGGGCTAGCGGGTACAATGAGCAGTTCTTC	CASSLGGASGYNEQFF
TRBV15	TRBJ1-3	NA	NA	TGTGCCACCAGCAGAGATCCTCTACAGGTGGGAAACACCATATATTTT	CATSRDPLQVGNTIYF
TRBV9	TRBJ2-2	TRBD2	NA	TGTGCCAGCAGCGTAGTAGCGGTAGCGGGGAACACCGGGGAGCTGTTTTTT	CASSVVAVAGNTGELFF
TRBV6-5	TRBJ1-4	NA	NA	TGTGCCAGCAGTTACCCAGACAGTGCAACTAATGAAAAACTGTTTTTT	CASSYPDSATNEKLFF
TRBV19	TRBJ2-1	NA	NA	TGTGCCAGTAGTATAGCAGATGAGCAGTTCTTC	CASSIADEQFF
TRBV6-5	TRBJ2-7	TRBD2	NA	TGTGCCAGCTCGGGACTAGCGGGAGGGTTGGACGAGCAGTACTTC	CASSGLAGGLDEQYF
TRBV30	TRBJ2-3	TRBD2	NA	TGTGCCTTATCACTGGGGGGGGGTCACACAGATACGCAGTATTTT	CALSLGGGHTDTQYF
TRBV4-3	TRBJ2-3	TRBD2	NA	TGCGCCAGCAGCCAAGTACATCTCGCGGGAGGGCCAACAGATACGCAGTATTTT	CASSQVHLAGGPTDTQYF
TRBV30	TRBJ2-3	NA	NA	TGTGCCTGGAGTCCCACCCTAGGCACAGATACGCAGTATTTT	CAWSPTLGTDTQYF
TRBV11-3	TRBJ2-2	NA	NA	TGTGCCAGCAGCTTAGCCGGGCAGGGGAACGGGGAGCTGTTTTTT	CASSLAGQGNGELFF
TRBV7-2	TRBJ2-2	TRBD2	NA	TGTGCCAGCAGCACGGGACTAGCGGGAGGGTACACCGGGGAGCTGTTTTTT	CASSTGLAGGYTGELFF
TRBV9	TRBJ1-1	NA	few	TGTGCCAGCAGCGGAGGGGAGGGAAGGATCACTGAAGCTTTCTTT	CASSGGEGRITEAFF
TRBV7-2	TRBJ1-2	NA	NA	TGTGCCAGCAGCTTAGCCACTACCCCTGTAGGCTACACCTTC	CASSLATTPVGYTF
TRBV27	TRBJ2-1	TRBD2	NA	TGTGCCAGCAGTCGCCCCCCCGGGACTAGCGGGAGACGTGAGCAGTTCTTC	CASSRPPGTSGRREQFF
TRBV6-5	TRBJ1-5	TRBD1	NA	TGTGCCAGCAGGAGGACAGGGTATGGACAGCCCCAGCATTTT	CASRRTGYGQPQHF
TRBV3-1/TRBV3-2	TRBJ2-7	NA	NA	TGTGCCAGCAGCCAAGAATGGGAACTAGACGGCGAGCAGTACTTC	CASSQEWELDGEQYF
TRBV19	TRBJ2-7	TRBD1	NA	TGTGCCAGTAGTCGGTCGGGACAGGGGAGCTCCTACGAGCAGTACTTC	CASSRSGQGSSYEQYF
TRBV27	TRBJ2-4	TRBD2	NA	TGTGCCAGCAGTTTCATGAGCGGGAGTAAGAGCATTCAGTACTTC	CASSFMSGSKSIQYF
TRBV13	TRBJ1-1	TRBD1	NA	TGTGCCAGCAGCTCCTCTAGCCGGGACAGGGGGCGGCACACTGAAGCTTTCTTT	CASSSSSRDRGRHTEAFF
TRBV9	TRBJ1-1	NA	NA	TGTGCCAGCAGCGTAACCTGGGGGACTATGAACACTGAAGCTTTCTTT	CASSVTWGTMNTEAFF
TRBV4-2	TRBJ2-7	TRBD1	once	TGTGCCAGCAGCCAAGATGAGGGACAGTTATACGAGCAGTACTTC	CASSQDEGQLYEQYF
TRBV28	TRBJ1-1	TRBD1	NA	TGTGCCAGCAGCCCGAGTACAAACAGGGGGAGCCAGCCTGAAGCTTTCTTT	CASSPSTNRGSQPEAFF
TRBV9	TRBJ1-6	NA	NA	TGTGCCAGCAGCGTAGATCCAACAGGGTCTGGTAATTCACCCCTCCACTTT	CASSVDPTGSGNSPLHF
TRBV19	TRBJ2-7	TRBD1	NA	TGTGCCAGTAGTATGGGACAGGGGGTAGACTACGAGCAGTACTTC	CASSMGQGVDYEQYF
TRBV4-2	TRBJ1-4	TRBD1	NA	TGTGCCAGCAGCCCCCGACAGGGGGCGCAAGAAAAACTGTTTTTT	CASSPRQGAQEKLFF
TRBV21-1	TRBJ1-1	NA	NA	TGTGCCAGCAGCAAAGAAGCGGCTCTCTGTACTGAAGCTTTCTTT	CASSKEAALCTEAFF
TRBV7-2	TRBJ1-4	TRBD1	NA	TGTGCCAGCAGCTTACTTATGTCTACAGGGGAACTGTTTTTT	CASSLLMSTGELFF
TRBV28	TRBJ2-7	TRBD1	NA	TGTGCCAGCAGTTTACTAACCGGGACAGGGGGATCCTACGAGCAGTACTTC	CASSLLTGTGGSYEQYF
TRBV2	TRBJ2-1	NA	NA	TGTGCCAGCAGTGGTCAGCCCCGAGGGCAGTTCTTC	CASSGQPRGQFF
TRBV2	TRBJ1-6	TRBD1	NA	TGTGCCAGCAGCCTGGACAGGCGAAATTCACCCCTCCACTTT	CASSLDRRNSPLHF
TRBV7-2	TRBJ2-7	NA	NA	TGTGCCAGCAGCTCTGCTGGGGGGGCGTCTTCCTACGAGCAGTACTTC	CASSSAGGASSYEQYF
TRBV19	TRBJ1-6	NA	NA	TGTGCCAGTAGTGATCGACAGGTAAAGGAGGCCCTCCACTTT	CASSDRQVKEALHF
TRBV28	TRBJ2-3	NA	many	TGTGCCAGCAGTTTATGGACGGGAGAGAGCACAGATACGCAGTATTTT	CASSLWTGESTDTQYF
TRBV19	TRBJ1-2	NA	once	TGTGCCAGTAGTATAGATGGTTCGACAACCTATGGCTACACCTTC	CASSIDGSTTYGYTF
TRBV6-5	TRBJ2-3	TRBD1	NA	TGTGCCAGCAGTCCCGGGACAGGGGGCAGCGATACGCAGTATTTT	CASSPGTGGSDTQYF
TRBV27	TRBJ1-5	NA	once	TGTGCCAGCAGTTTAAGGGCCAGGGGCTCGGGCCAGCCCCAGCATTTT	CASSLRARGSGQPQHF
TRBV7-9	TRBJ2-2	NA	NA	TGTGCCAGCAGCTTAGTATCAGGTCTCACCGGGGAGCTGTTTTTT	CASSLVSGLTGELFF
TRBV5-8	TRBJ1-5	TRBD1	NA	TGTGCCAGCAGCCAAGATTATGGACAGGGACGAGGGCAGCCCCAGCATTTT	CASSQDYGQGRGQPQHF
TRBV24-1	TRBJ2-1	TRBD2	NA	TGTGCCACCAGTGACCCCGTGGGAGCGGGAGACGGTGAGCAGTTCTTC	CATSDPVGAGDGEQFF
TRBV19	TRBJ1-5	NA	NA	TGTGCCAGTAGTAGGGGACTCAGCAATCAGCCCCAGCATTTT	CASSRGLSNQPQHF
TRBV7-2	TRBJ2-1	TRBD2	NA	TGTGCCAGCAGCTTAAGCAGCGGGAGCGGGGATGAGCAGTTCTTC	CASSLSSGSGDEQFF
TRBV24-1	TRBJ2-2	TRBD1	NA	TGTGCCACCAGTGACCCGACAGGGTCGGCCGGGGAGCTGTTTTTT	CATSDPTGSAGELFF
TRBV21-1	TRBJ2-7	NA	NA	TGTGCCCCCACGGGAGGCCGACAGTACTTC	CAPTGGRQYF
TRBV9	TRBJ2-1	NA	NA	TGTGCCAGCAGCCCCGAAGTCGGGGACAATGAGCAGTTCTTC	CASSPEVGDNEQFF
TRBV4-2	TRBJ2-7	TRBD1	NA	TGTGCCAGCAGCCCGAAATGGGACAGAGGTTCCTACGAGCAGTACTTC	CASSPKWDRGSYEQYF
TRBV12-3/TRBV12-4	TRBJ2-7	NA	NA	TGTGCCAGCAGTCTAACCTACGAGCAGTACTTC	CASSLTYEQYF